This TCR beta chain originates from a study of blood T cell repertoires in COVID-19. In the original analysis: How many nucleated cells were present was estimated from reference gene primer amplification. This table comes from immunoSEQ multiplex PCR, and its TCRdb copy is limited to in-frame clones, with some not included. The DNA gave D and trimming, while V, J and clone size come from that table. In the table there are 300,000 or so clones, 90% of which are singletons. The CDR3 has 14 amino acids. Germline lookup yields CDR1 MNHEY and CDR2 SVGAGI. V lost 6 bases and J lost 3, with 12 bases in between.

Source material: peripheral blood. This chain connects TRBV6-5 to TRBJ1-5, with TRBD1 as a possible D gene (6 bases). The sequence was collected from a woman aged 25 to 39 with COVID-19, enrolled during active disease. The CDR3 bases are TGTGCCAGCAGCCACGGACAGCCCAATCAGCCCCAGCATTTT. Protein: CASSHGQPNQPQHF.